This T cell receptor beta chain was captured by sequencing in a study of T-cell memory formation after mild COVID-19. The overall study: The two donors had largely donor-specific TCR clusters.

General study findings and limits: Those CD4+ clones that contracted were mainly in CM and EM (CD8+ ones in EMRA).

TCRdb itself ran the 5' RACE reads through MiXCR, one entry per CDR3 protein. The table shows 400,000 to 500,000 distinct CDR3 sequences, with 20% occurring only once. Germline loops: CDR1 MNHEY, CDR2 SMNVEV (reference sequence). V trimming: 6 bases; J trimming: 9 bases; junction bases outside the gene matches: 6. The CDR3 covers 12 residues. Notes on this clonotype: What it binds is not known.

V gene TRBV27 combines with J gene TRBJ2-5, with TRBD2 matching 8 bases. Specimen: PBMCs or a T cell subset sorted from them (not recorded which). This TCR derives from an adult woman who had mild COVID-19 (a few samples of this study predate the infection). Cell type and time point are not known. The CDR3 loop is CASRSPGGAQYF. CDR3 bases: TGTGCCAGCAGATCTCCGGGGGGGGCCCAGTACTTC.